The 32 T cell receptor beta chains in this list originate from one sample, sequenced in a study of T cells in Graves' hyperthyroidism and ophthalmopathy. RNA transcripts yielded amplified TCR beta CDR3 regions. First-round RT-PCR targeting the TCR CDR3 was performed with the HTBI primer set. A single record per CDR3 protein comes from TCRdb applying MiXCR to the multiplex PCR reads. The repertoire holds hundreds of thousands of distinct CDR3 sequences, 35% to 45% seen once, with 8.9% in the top ten. What was sequenced was blood. The origin of the receptors is a man between 18 and 29 years old with Graves' hyperthyroidism.

This chain joins TRBV6-1 and TRBJ1-3; D ambiguous. This CDR3 has 14 residues. Trimming cost V 7 bases and J 8 bases, with 18 bases left between them. Germline lookup yields CDR1 MNHNS and CDR2 SASEGT. This chain's CDR3 is CASKRRPEPDTIYF. The CDR3 nucleotides are TGTGCCAGCAAGCGGCGCCCTGAACCCGACACCATATATTTT.

On this clonotype: It may be a read error: a sequence one base away is much more abundant. The chain is built from TRBV29-1 and TRBJ2-5; D uncertain. CDR1 SQVTM and CDR2 ANQGSEA come from the germline V gene. The CDR3 has 13 amino acids. CDR3 sequence reads: CSIEDGEKETQYF. In nucleotides, the CDR3 is TGCAGCATTGAAGATGGCGAGAAAGAGACCCAGTACTTC. Combining the CDR3 with reference TRBV29-1 and TRBJ2-5 gives the whole variable domain SAVISQKPSRDICQRGTSLTIQCQVDSQVTMMFWYRQQPGQSLTLIATANQGSEATYESGFVIDKFPISRPNLTFSTLTVSNMSPEDSSIYLCSIEDGEKETQYFGPGTRLLVL.

This chain joins TRBV5-4 and TRBJ2-2, with D unresolved. V lost 0 bases and J 2 bases, leaving 8 bases between the germline ends. Germline V gives CDR1 SGHNT, CDR2 YYREEE (reference sequence). The CDR3 consists of 15 residues. CDR3 DNA: TGTGCCAGCAGCTTGGGAAGCACAAACACCGGGGAGCTGTTTTTT. This gives the protein CASSLGSTNTGELFF.

V gene TRBV24-1 combines with J gene TRBJ1-2; 8 nucleotides match TRBD1. Trimming at V came to 4 bases and at J to 5 bases, leaving 8 bases not matched to a gene. The CDR3 extends over 15 amino acids. Germline V gives CDR1 KGHDR, CDR2 SFDVKD. The CDR3 spells CATSEAGGAGYGYTF. CDR3 in DNA: TGTGCCACCAGTGAGGCAGGGGGCGCGGGGTATGGCTACACCTTC.

About this clonotype itself: Given a much more abundant clone one base away, this may be a read error. The chain employs TRBV15 and TRBJ2-7; tentatively, D is TRBD2 (7 bases). Germline CDR1 LNHNV, CDR2 YYDKDF (reference sequence). With 5 bases removed from V and 6 bases from J, the gap between germline ends came to 14 bases. There are 13 residues in the CDR3. CDR3 sequence (DNA): TGTGCCACCAGCCTAAGGGGGGGGAGCGAGCAGTACTTC. Protein: CATSLRGGSEQYF.

This clonotype was detected only a few times. This sequence joins TRBV7-2 and TRBJ1-1; D call uncertain. Trimming removed 1 base from V and 6 bases from J, with 9 bases in between. In germline, CDR1 is SGHTA, CDR2 FQGNSA. The CDR3 has 13 amino acids. The CDR3: CASSLGMVPEAFF. Written as DNA, the CDR3 is TGTGCCAGCAGCTTAGGTATGGTGCCTGAAGCTTTCTTT.

The V and J genes are TRBV24-1 and TRBJ2-7; 12 bases agree with TRBD1. The CDR3 covers 14 residues. V gave up 11 bases and J gave up 7 bases; unmatched junction bases: 11. Germline-derived CDR1 and CDR2 are KGHDR and SFDVKD. The DNA of the CDR3 is TGTGCCAGCAGCTGGGGACAGGGGGCAGGTGAGCAGTACTTC. Translation gives CASSWGQGAGEQYF.

This clonotype was seen repeatedly, ten times or more. The CDR3 loop reads CAISASQETQYF. The CDR3 DNA follows: TGTGCCATCAGTGCCTCCCAAGAGACCCAGTACTTC. The chain employs TRBV10-3 and TRBJ2-5; D is uncertain. V was cut by 4 bases and J by 1 base, with 4 bases left in between. The CDR3 is 12 amino acids. CDR1 and CDR2 from the germline V gene are ENHRY and SYGVKD.

The J gene is TRBJ1-5, the V gene TRBV10-3; tentatively, D is TRBD1 (6 bases). This CDR3 spans 15 amino acids. Trimming left V 5 bases short and J 0 bases short, with 11 bases between. Germline V lookup: CDR1 ENHRY, CDR2 SYGVKD. CDR3 sequence reads: CAISRDIISNQPQHF. In nucleotides, the CDR3 is TGTGCCATCAGTCGGGACATTATTAGCAATCAGCCCCAGCATTTT.

This clonotype was observed many times. The rearrangement links TRBV20-1 to TRBJ1-5; D unresolved. This CDR3 is built from 12 residues. Per the germline V gene, CDR1 is DFQATT and CDR2 is SNEGSKA (reference sequence). The V gene lost 2 bases and the J gene lost 1 base, with 3 bases spanning the gap. CDR3 in DNA: TGCAGTGCTAGAATCAGCAATCAGCCCCAGCATTTT. Its protein product is CSARISNQPQHF.

This chain links TRBV15 with TRBJ2-2; D may be TRBD1 (5 bases). V gave up 2 bases and J gave up 0 bases, with 10 bases separating them. Looked up from germline, CDR1 is LNHNV and CDR2 is YYDKDF (reference sequence). CDR3 length equals 16 residues. The CDR3, as DNA: TGTGCCACCAGCAGACCCAGACAGACGAACACCGGGGAGCTGTTTTTT. It codes for CATSRPRQTNTGELFF.

The J gene is TRBJ1-5, the V gene TRBV12-3 or TRBV12-4; TRBD1 is a possible D gene (5 bases). V lost 6 bases and J lost 0, with 18 bases in between. The CDR3 totals 17 residues. CDR3 loop: CASRPGLQTYSNQPQHF. The CDR3 nucleotides are TGTGCCAGCAGACCGGGACTACAAACCTATAGCAATCAGCCCCAGCATTTT.

The V and J genes are TRBV29-1 and TRBJ2-2, with D perhaps matching TRBD1 or TRBD2 (5 bases each). Trimming pared 3 bases from V and 4 bases from J, leaving 9 bases between. The length of the CDR3 is 13 residues. CDR1 and CDR2 (germline): SQVTM, ANQGSEA. CDR3 in amino acids: CSVDRAGTGELFF. CDR3 sequence (DNA): TGCAGCGTTGACAGGGCGGGCACCGGGGAGCTGTTTTTT.

V is TRBV7-2 and J is TRBJ2-2; no reliable D call. The germline V gene has CDR1 SGHTA and CDR2 FQGNSA. The ends were cut back, 1 base at V and 5 bases at J, with 11 bases in the middle. This CDR3 comprises 15 residues. CDR3 coding DNA: TGTGCCAGCAGCTTAGACGGGTTCAAAACCGGGGAGCTGTTTTTT. It specifies CASSLDGFKTGELFF.

This clonotype turned up a few times. J is TRBJ2-7 and V is TRBV20-1, with D maybe TRBD2 (6 bases). This CDR3 region has 14 residues. Germline CDR1 and CDR2: DFQATT and SNEGSKA (reference sequence). V was cut by 6 bases and J by 3 bases, with 18 bases left in between. For the CDR3, the DNA is TGCAGTGCCCCAACCGGGACTTCAATCTACGAGCAGTACTTC. This encodes CSAPTGTSIYEQYF.

The genes are TRBV11-1 and TRBJ2-5; D uncertain. The CDR3 has 12 amino acids. With 5 bases removed from V and 7 bases from J, the gap between germline ends came to 11 bases. Per the germline V gene, CDR1 is SGHAT and CDR2 is FQDESV (reference sequence). The CDR3 region is CASSGNSGTQYF. The DNA of the CDR3 is TGTGCCAGCAGCGGAAATAGTGGGACCCAGTACTTC. Based on the CDR3 plus reference TRBV11-1 and TRBJ2-5, the full variable domain is EAEVAQSPRYKITEKSQAVAFWCDPISGHATLYWYRQILGQGPELLVQFQDESVVDDSQLPKDRFSAERLKGVDSTLKIQPAELGDSAMYLCASSGNSGTQYFGPGTRLLVL.

This clonotype was seen many times. The chain combines TRBV9 with TRBJ1-6; 7 nucleotides line up with TRBD1. The CDR3 covers 15 residues. Germline CDR1 SGDLS, CDR2 YYNGEE. With V trimmed by 4 bases and J by 5 bases, 6 bases remained unmatched. The CDR3 loop is CASSPAGQDNSPLHF. CDR3 DNA: TGTGCCAGCAGCCCCGCAGGACAGGATAATTCACCCCTCCACTTT.

This chain connects TRBV29-1 to TRBJ1-2, with 8 bases that match TRBD1. CDR3 length: 12 amino acids. V dropped 4 bases and J dropped 8; count of bases not matched to a gene: 6. Per germline, CDR1 SQVTM and CDR2 ANQGSEA. In DNA, the CDR3 is TGCAGCGTTGCAGGGGGCGCTGGGGGCTACACCTTC. Translation gives CSVAGGAGGYTF.

The V gene is TRBV12-3 or TRBV12-4, the J gene TRBJ2-7; weak D call: TRBD2 (5 bases). V lost 3 bases and J lost 0, with 12 bases in between. This CDR3 comprises 15 residues. The CDR3 sequence is CASSFSRGSSYEQYF. The DNA for the CDR3 is TGTGCCAGCAGTTTTTCCCGAGGGAGCTCCTACGAGCAGTACTTC.

About this clonotype: Just one base apart from a much larger clone, this may be a read error. CDR3 nucleotide sequence: TGTGCCAGCAGCTTCCAGGGGAGGTTCGACGAGCAGTACTTC. It specifies CASSFQGRFDEQYF. The chain combines TRBV7-2 with TRBJ2-7, with D perhaps TRBD1 or TRBD2 (6 bases each). The CDR3 is 14 residues long. Trimming took off 3 bases at V and 5 bases at J, with 14 bases between the two ends. Germline CDR1 is SGHTA and CDR2 is FQGNSA.

There are a few counts of this clonotype. The V call is TRBV20-1, the J call TRBJ1-6; D perhaps matches TRBD1 (6 bases). The CDR3 is 15 amino acids. Looked up from germline, CDR1 is DFQATT and CDR2 is SNEGSKA (reference sequence). V dropped 0 bases and J dropped 9 bases, with 15 bases sitting between them. This CDR3 reads CSARDLGASGSPLHF. For the CDR3, the DNA is TGCAGTGCTAGAGATCTGGGGGCCTCTGGTTCACCCCTCCACTTT.

This clonotype was observed at least ten times. This sequence joins TRBV19 and TRBJ1-6, with 7 bases that match TRBD1. Germline V lookup: CDR1 LNHDA, CDR2 SQIVND (reference sequence). V was pared by 9 bases and J by 9 bases, with 11 bases of the junction left unmatched. This CDR3 has 14 amino acids. CDR3 nucleotides: TGTGCCAGCGCTCTCAGGGGGAATCTTTCACCCCTCCACTTT. Its translation: CASALRGNLSPLHF.

Turning to this clonotype: A much more abundant neighbour one base away suggests this may be a read error. This chain joins TRBV29-1 and TRBJ2-5, with D possibly called TRBD1 or TRBD2 (5 bases each). Germline loops: CDR1 SQVTM, CDR2 ANQGSEA. Trimming removed 2 bases from V and 11 bases from J, with 27 bases in between. The CDR3 is 16 residues long. The CDR3 DNA follows: TGCAGCGTTGAAATGAGCAGGGCGGGCCACTCCTACAAGCAGTACTTC. It specifies CSVEMSRAGHSYKQYF.

The chain is built from TRBV19 and TRBJ1-5; a weak D match, TRBD1 (5 bases). Per the germline V gene, CDR1 is LNHDA and CDR2 is SQIVND (reference sequence). The CDR3 is 15 amino acids. V lost 8 bases to trimming and J lost 0 bases, with 14 bases between them. The CDR3 loop reads CASRGRGGSNQPQHF. In DNA form, the CDR3 reads TGTGCCAGTCGGGGAAGGGGTGGTAGCAATCAGCCCCAGCATTTT.

This clonotype was seen only a few times. The chain recombines TRBV7-2 with TRBJ1-1; maybe TRBD1 (5 bases). The CDR3 is 14 residues long. From germline, CDR1 is SGHTA and CDR2 FQGNSA. Trimming took off 6 bases at V and 1 base at J, with 12 bases between the two ends. In nucleotides, the CDR3 is TGTGCCAGCAGAATTGAGGGGACGAACACTGAAGCTTTCTTT. Residues: CASRIEGTNTEAFF.

This chain connects TRBV7-6 to TRBJ2-5; 9 bases match TRBD2. V shed 4 bases, J shed 2 bases, and the junction held 5 bases outside the gene matches. This CDR3 region has 15 residues. CDR1 is SGHVS, CDR2 FNYEAQ, per germline. The CDR3 DNA reads as TGTGCCAGCAGCTCCCTAGCGGGGAGTCAAGAGACCCAGTACTTC. It encodes CASSSLAGSQETQYF.

J is TRBJ2-7 and V is TRBV15, with D possibly TRBD2 on 6 matching bases. CDR1 and CDR2 (germline): LNHNV, YYDKDF (reference sequence). With 3 bases removed from V and 0 bases from J, the gap between germline ends came to 15 bases. The CDR3 spans 16 residues. CDR3 protein: CATSRTSGTYSYEQYF. The CDR3 DNA reads TGTGCCACCAGCAGGACCTCGGGGACTTACTCCTACGAGCAGTACTTC.

V and J are TRBV2 and TRBJ1-3; D not certain. The CDR3 spans 16 residues. Germline V gives CDR1 SNHLY, CDR2 FYNNEI. The germline V and J ends were trimmed by 2 bases and 0 bases, with 11 bases remaining between them. The CDR3 region has the DNA TGTGCCAGCAGTGAAAAGACACCCCGCTCTGGAAACACCATATATTTT. This sequence encodes CASSEKTPRSGNTIYF.

As concerns this clonotype: A read error may explain this, as a much larger clone is one base away. This chain links TRBV5-1 with TRBJ2-6, with a weak D call TRBD2 (6 bases). This CDR3 spans 14 amino acids. Looked up from germline, CDR1 is SGHRS and CDR2 is YFSETQ. CDR3 sequence reads: CATRRNGGADVLTF. CDR3 coding DNA: TGCGCCACCCGTAGAAACGGCGGGGCCGACGTCCTGACTTTC.

This clonotype was observed at least ten times. The chain employs TRBV20-1 and TRBJ1-1; unclear D gene. Germline CDR1 DFQATT, CDR2 SNEGSKA (reference sequence). The CDR3 runs 14 residues. Trimming took 4 bases from V and 0 from J, leaving 12 bases between them. CDR3 bases: TGCAGTGCTAAACCACAGCCTATGAACACTGAAGCTTTCTTT. Translation gives CSAKPQPMNTEAFF.

The chain links TRBV7-9 to TRBJ2-7; TRBD2 aligns across 10 bases. In germline, CDR1 is SEHNR, CDR2 FQNEAQ (reference sequence). The CDR3 runs 16 residues. V lost 3 bases and J lost 7; bases outside the gene matches: 12. CDR3 amino acids: CASSLRSAGGPGEQYF. The CDR3 DNA is TGTGCCAGCAGCTTGCGGTCAGCGGGAGGGCCGGGGGAGCAGTACTTC.

DNA for the CDR3: TGTGCCAGCAGGGCACCTGTACTGAACACTGAAGCTTTCTTT. Amino acid sequence: CASRAPVLNTEAFF. The chain employs TRBV6-5 and TRBJ1-1; no definite D call. Germline V gene data show CDR1 as MNHEY and CDR2 as SVGAGI. Trimming removed 6 bases at V and 0 bases at J, with 11 bases between. There are 14 residues in the CDR3.